Here is one T cell receptor (beta chain) with its context. This CDR3 is built from 13 residues. The V segment lost 3 bases and the J segment 8 bases; nucleotides outside the gene matches: 5. Looked up from germline, CDR1 is GTSNPN and CDR2 is SVGIG (reference sequence). All enrollees were roughly 18 to 90 years old and from about 25 US areas. The recovered donors of Cohort 3 showed two negative PCRs, clearance, or symptom resolution. The data were produced by immunoSEQ multiplex PCR, yet TCRdb's version contains in-frame clones alone and is incomplete. The sample lists about 470,000 clones; about 90% were seen once. This sample was taken from a study of blood T cell repertoires in COVID-19. At the level of the study: COVID-19 samples, acute and convalescent, were from the United States, Italy and Spain. T cells, B-cell-depleted T cells, or PBMCs supplied cDNA or gDNA.

This receptor was obtained from a young woman who had recovered from COVID-19. The sequenced sample was PBMCs or T cells enriched from blood (not recorded which). The chain is built from TRBV30 and TRBJ1-4, with 8 bases aligning to TRBD1. CDR3: CAWSRGPWEKLFF. CDR3 DNA sequence: TGTGCCTGGAGCAGGGGGCCATGGGAAAAACTGTTTTTT.